This TCR beta chain was recovered during a study of CD8 T cells in ankylosing spondylitis (dated by TCRdb to between 2016 and 2019). Regarding the study in general: T cell receptor beta repertoires were profiled in healthy donors and ankylosing spondylitis patients so that disease-linked TCR variants could be found. Samples of peripheral blood were taken, and for ankylosing spondylitis patients, synovial fluid was collected as well. The full study cohort comprised 20 to 30 ankylosing spondylitis patients and 85 to 120 healthy donors.

This clonotype showed up just a few times. Which antigen it targets is not known. Base qualities are not at hand, and no much larger clone is one base apart. Study-wide findings and limitations: The disease-linked clones had a CD8+ phenotype and were found at relatively low frequencies in peripheral blood. A TCR beta motif made up of eight highly homologous amino acid variants appeared to be characteristic of blood from ankylosing spondylitis patients. Some motif variants had previously been reported in the synovial fluid and blood of reactive arthritis patients, which suggests shared mechanisms of disease initiation. The disease-linked clones were reported to be significantly enriched in matched synovial fluid samples from ankylosing spondylitis patients.

TCRdb shows the sequencer as Illumina HiSeq 2500. Quantitative 5'-RACE with molecular barcodes was used to prepare TCR beta libraries. The authors' pipeline ran thus. A new computational method, built on a probabilistic model of VDJ rearrangement, was used to identify disease-linked TCR variants. Through fastp at Q25 and MiXCR, TCRdb rebuilt clones from the public reads, retaining in-frame beta chains. CDR3 protein duplicates are merged, each entry listing the most common genes and DNA. TCRdb, rather than the study authors, made the V and J calls. The sample data list about 480,000 distinct CDR3 sequences, and about a sixth of these were observed just once. The leading ten clones occupy over 1% of the sample. CDR1 and CDR2 were assigned from the germline V gene as MNHGY and SAAAGT. Trimming leaves V shorter by 2 bases and J shorter by 13 bases, with the junction holding 13 bases beyond the gene matches. From its cysteine to its phenylalanine, the CDR3 spans 15 amino acids. Kept here is only the CDR3 DNA, which spans 45 bases and is read in frame from base 1.

The sequence came from a male donor with ankylosing spondylitis. The rearranged chain carries TRBV6-8 and TRBJ1-4, and TRBD1 aligns with 7 junction nucleotides. The sequencing input was blood, either unsorted or a sorted T cell fraction (not recorded which). This receptor has the CDR3 CASSYPGQQVRVLFF. In nucleotide form, the sequence is TGTGCCAGCAGTTACCCGGGACAGCAAGTTCGAGTACTGTTTTTT.